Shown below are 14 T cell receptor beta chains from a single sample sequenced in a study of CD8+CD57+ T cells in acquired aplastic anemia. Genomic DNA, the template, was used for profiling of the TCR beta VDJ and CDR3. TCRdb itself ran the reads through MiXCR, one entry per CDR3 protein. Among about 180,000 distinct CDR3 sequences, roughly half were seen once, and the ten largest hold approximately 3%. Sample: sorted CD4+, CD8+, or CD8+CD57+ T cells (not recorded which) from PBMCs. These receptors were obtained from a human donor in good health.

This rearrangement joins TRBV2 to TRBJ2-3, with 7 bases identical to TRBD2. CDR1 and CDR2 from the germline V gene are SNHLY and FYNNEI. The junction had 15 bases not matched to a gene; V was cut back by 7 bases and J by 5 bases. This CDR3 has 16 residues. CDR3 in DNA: TGTGCCAGCACCCTAATGGCTAGCGGTGGTTTAGATACGCAGTATTTT. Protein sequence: CASTLMASGGLDTQYF.

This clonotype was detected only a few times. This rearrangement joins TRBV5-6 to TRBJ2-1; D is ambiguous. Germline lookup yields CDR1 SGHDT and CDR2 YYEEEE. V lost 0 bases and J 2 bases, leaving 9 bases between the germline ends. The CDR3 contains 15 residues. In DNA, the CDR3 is TGTGCCAGCAGCTTGGAGCGAAGAACCTACAATGAGCAGTTCTTC. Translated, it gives CASSLERRTYNEQFF.

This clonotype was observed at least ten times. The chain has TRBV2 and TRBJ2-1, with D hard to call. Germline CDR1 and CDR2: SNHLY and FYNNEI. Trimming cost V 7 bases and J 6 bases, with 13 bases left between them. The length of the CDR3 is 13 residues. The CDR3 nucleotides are TGTGCCAGCAATTTGTCGCCCCTCAATGAGCAGTTCTTC. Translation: CASNLSPLNEQFF.

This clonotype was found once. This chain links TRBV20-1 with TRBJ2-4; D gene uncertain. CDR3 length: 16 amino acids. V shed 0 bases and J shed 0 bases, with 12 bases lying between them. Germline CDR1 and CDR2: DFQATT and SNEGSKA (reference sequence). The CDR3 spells CSARDSGVLAKNIQYF. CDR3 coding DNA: TGCAGTGCTAGAGATAGTGGGGTTTTAGCCAAAAACATTCAGTACTTC.

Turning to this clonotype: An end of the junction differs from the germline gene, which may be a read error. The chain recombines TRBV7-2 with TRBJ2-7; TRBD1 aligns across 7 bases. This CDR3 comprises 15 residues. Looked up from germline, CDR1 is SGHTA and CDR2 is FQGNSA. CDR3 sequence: CASSFMTGQHYVQYF. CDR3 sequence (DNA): TGTGCCAGCAGCTTTATGACGGGACAGCACTACGTGCAGTACTTC.

The CDR3 region is CSASRDGSYEQYF. CDR3 sequence (DNA): TGCAGTGCTAGTAGGGACGGTTCCTACGAGCAGTACTTC. The chain combines TRBV20-1 with TRBJ2-7, with D perhaps matching TRBD1 or TRBD2 (5 bases each). V lost 3 bases and J lost 1, with 10 bases in between. Germline lookup yields CDR1 DFQATT and CDR2 SNEGSKA (reference sequence). This CDR3 has 13 residues.

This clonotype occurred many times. In DNA form, the CDR3 reads TGTGCCAGCAGACAAGGGGGCGCGAACACCGGGGAGCTGTTTTTT. This sequence encodes CASRQGGANTGELFF. V and J are TRBV6-1 and TRBJ2-2; 7 bases fit TRBD1. The germline V gene has CDR1 MNHNS and CDR2 SASEGT. The V and J ends lost 6 bases and 0 bases, in that order; junction bases with no gene match: 4. This CDR3 is 15 amino acids long.

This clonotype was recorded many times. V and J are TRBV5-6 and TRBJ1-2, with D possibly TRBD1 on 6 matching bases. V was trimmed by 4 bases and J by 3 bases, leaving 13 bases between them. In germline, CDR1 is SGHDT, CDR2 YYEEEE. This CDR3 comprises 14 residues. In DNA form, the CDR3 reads TGTGCCAGCAGCCTGATGAACAGGGACTATGGCTACACCTTC. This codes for CASSLMNRDYGYTF.

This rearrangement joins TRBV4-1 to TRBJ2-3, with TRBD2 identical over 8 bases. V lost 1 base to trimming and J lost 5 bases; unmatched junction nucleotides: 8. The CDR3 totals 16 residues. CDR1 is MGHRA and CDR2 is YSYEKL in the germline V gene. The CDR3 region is CASSQGLARAGDTQYF. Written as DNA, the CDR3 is TGCGCCAGCAGCCAAGGACTAGCGAGGGCGGGAGATACGCAGTATTTT.

CDR3: CSAKRDRDEQYF. As DNA, the CDR3 is TGCAGTGCAAAACGGGACAGAGACGAGCAGTACTTC. The chain uses TRBV20-1 and TRBJ2-7, with 7 bases lining up with TRBD1. Trimming cost V 6 bases and J 5 bases; bases outside gene matches: 7. The germline V gene encodes CDR1 DFQATT and CDR2 SNEGSKA (reference sequence). This CDR3 has 12 residues.

The CDR3 bases are TGTGCCAGCGGGGGAGGGAAGGCCGAGGACACTGAAGCTTTCTTT. Its protein product is CASGGGKAEDTEAFF. The chain recombines TRBV10-3 with TRBJ1-1, with D perhaps TRBD1 (5 bases). Germline V gene lookup returns CDR1 ENHRY and CDR2 SYGVKD. The ends were cut back, 10 bases at V and 3 bases at J, with 21 bases in the middle. The CDR3 is 15 amino acids.

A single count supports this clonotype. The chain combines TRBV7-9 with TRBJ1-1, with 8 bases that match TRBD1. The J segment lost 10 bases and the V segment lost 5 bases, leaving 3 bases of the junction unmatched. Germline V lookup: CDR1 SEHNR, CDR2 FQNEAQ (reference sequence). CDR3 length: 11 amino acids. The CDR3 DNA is TGTGCCAGCAGCATCGGGACAGGAGCTTTCTTT. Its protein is CASSIGTGAFF.

CDR3 sequence reads: CATSQAENTGELFF. The CDR3 DNA sequence: TGTGCCACCAGCCAAGCGGAGAACACCGGGGAGCTGTTTTTT. The chain has TRBV24-1 and TRBJ2-2; TRBD2 might be the D (5 bases). Germline CDR1 reads KGHDR; CDR2 reads SFDVKD. The germline V and J ends were trimmed by 7 bases and 1 base, with 9 bases remaining between them. This CDR3 has 14 amino acids.

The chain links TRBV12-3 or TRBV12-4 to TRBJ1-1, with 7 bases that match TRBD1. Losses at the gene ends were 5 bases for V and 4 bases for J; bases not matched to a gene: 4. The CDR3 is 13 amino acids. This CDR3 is CASSLTGFTEAFF. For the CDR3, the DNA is TGTGCCAGCAGTCTGACAGGGTTCACTGAAGCTTTCTTT.